The rows below give T cell receptor beta chains drawn from one sample of a study of T cell changes during pregnancy in multiple sclerosis. Assay: immunoSEQ multiplex PCR; the TCRdb copy retains only in-frame clones and omits some. Of just over 40,000 clones in the sample, approximately 88% were seen once. The sample consisted of peripheral blood, taken in the first trimester of pregnancy. Receptors were obtained from a female donor in good health, enrolled as a control in a pregnancy study. Both conserved end residues are trimmed from each CDR3. The size entry is marked missing in some rows and otherwise reads once, few, many or a size class.

clone_size j_call v_call cdr3_aa
- TRBJ2-2 TRBV13 ASSSDRGLAGDTGELF
- TRBJ1-1 TRBV5-6 ASSGRGGTEAF
- TRBJ1-2 TRBV5-6 ASSYGGGARGYT
- TRBJ1-1 TRBV28 ASSQLRFRGGMGTEAF
- TRBJ2-6 TRBV12-5 ASGPGGDSGANVLT
once TRBJ1-2 TRBV19 ASSIDQWYSYGYT
- TRBJ2-6 TRBV9 ASSFLFSGGASGANVLT
- TRBJ2-7 TRBV15 ATSSVAGGTSYEQY
- TRBJ1-1 TRBV28 ASSLDRGRIAEAF
- TRBJ1-2 TRBV19 ASSPSAGGHSGYT
- TRBJ1-6 TRBV5-1 ASSLGGSSPLH
- TRBJ2-1 TRBV29-1 SGKQGISYNEQF
- TRBJ1-2 TRBV7-8 ASSQRNGYGYT
- TRBJ2-1 TRBV5-5 ASSLAGLAPNEQF
- TRBJ1-5 TRBV7-2 ASSSGQGWQPQH
- TRBJ1-1 TRBV7-3 ASSLSAGNTEAF
- TRBJ1-5 TRBV6-6 ASMGGATPSNQPQH
- TRBJ2-1 TRBV11-2 ASSLSGSSYNEQF
- TRBJ1-2 TRBV5-1 ASSLAQAGGGYT
once TRBJ2-3 TRBV5-5 ASSTHTDTQY
- TRBJ2-1 TRBV5-6 ASSSAGGPEDEQF
- TRBJ1-6 TRBV21-1 ASSKGQTGGFNSPLH
- TRBJ2-1 TRBV29-1 SVEMQGRGRREWNEQF
- TRBJ1-1 TRBV11-2 ASSQGYTEAF
- TRBJ2-3 TRBV6-4 ATSQGEDTQY
once TRBJ2-7 TRBV7-8 ASSLGQISYEQY
- TRBJ1-4 TRBV10-3 AISESGAPAPNEKLF
- TRBJ1-2 TRBV4-2 ASSQDPIGGRIYGYT
once TRBJ2-5 TRBV7-2 ASSLAGTGWY
few TRBJ2-7 TRBV5-1 ASSLAGVYEQY
- TRBJ1-2 TRBV4-2 ASSQDAGGLDYGYT
- TRBJ1-2 TRBV19 ATKLPGLSYGYT
- TRBJ2-7 TRBV19 ASSSGQGLAEQY
- TRBJ1-1 TRBV4-1 ASSARAGELNTEAF
- TRBJ1-2 TRBV9 ASSAPGTGGYGYT
- TRBJ2-2 TRBV4-2 ASSQDGDSRYAGELF
once TRBJ1-4 TRBV19 ATTGQGVANEKLF
- TRBJ2-7 TRBV21-1 ASTPGESGTVPHEQY
few TRBJ2-7 TRBV5-1 ASRSGSSYEQY
once TRBJ2-1 TRBV25-1 ASSEGGEHNEQF
- TRBJ1-1 TRBV4-1 ASSQEVGGGPAYTEAF
- TRBJ2-2 TRBV5-1 ASSLIRTGANTGELF
- TRBJ2-5 TRBV2 ASLRDTVQETQY
- TRBJ2-1 TRBV28 ASSLTGGSSYNEQF
- TRBJ2-3 TRBV9 ASSVGRGGADTQY
- TRBJ1-5 TRBV6-1 ASSEKRDTSNQPQH
once TRBJ1-3 TRBV4-3 ASSSEGAQSSGNTIY
- TRBJ2-2 TRBV6-4 ASSEGQTGELF
- TRBJ1-1 TRBV6-5 ASSYPGTGEAF